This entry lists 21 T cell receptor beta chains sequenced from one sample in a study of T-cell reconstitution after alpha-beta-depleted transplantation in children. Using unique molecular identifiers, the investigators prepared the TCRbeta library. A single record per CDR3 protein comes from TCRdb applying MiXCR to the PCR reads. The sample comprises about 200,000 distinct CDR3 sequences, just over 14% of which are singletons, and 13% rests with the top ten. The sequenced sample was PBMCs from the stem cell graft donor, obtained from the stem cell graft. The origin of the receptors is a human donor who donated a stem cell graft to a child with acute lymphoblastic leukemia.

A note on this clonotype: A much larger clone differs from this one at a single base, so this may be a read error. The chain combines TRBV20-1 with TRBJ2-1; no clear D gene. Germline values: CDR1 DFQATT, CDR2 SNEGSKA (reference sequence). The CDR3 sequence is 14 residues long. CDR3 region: CSARDRRHGNGQFF. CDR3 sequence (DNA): TGCAGTGCTAGAGATCGCCGCCATGGCAATGGGCAGTTCTTC.

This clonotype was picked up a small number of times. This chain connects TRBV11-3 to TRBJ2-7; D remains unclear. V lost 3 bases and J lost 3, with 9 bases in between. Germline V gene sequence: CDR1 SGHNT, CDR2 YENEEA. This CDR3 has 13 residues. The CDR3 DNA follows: TGTGCCAGCAGCTTGTCCAGGAACTACGAGCAGTACTTC. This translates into CASSLSRNYEQYF. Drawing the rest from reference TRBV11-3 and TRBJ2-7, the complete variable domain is EAGVVQSPRYKIIEKKQPVAFWCNPISGHNTLYWYLQNLGQGPELLIRYENEEAVDDSQLPKDRFSAERLKGVDSTLKIQPAELGDSAVYLCASSLSRNYEQYFGPGTRLTVT.

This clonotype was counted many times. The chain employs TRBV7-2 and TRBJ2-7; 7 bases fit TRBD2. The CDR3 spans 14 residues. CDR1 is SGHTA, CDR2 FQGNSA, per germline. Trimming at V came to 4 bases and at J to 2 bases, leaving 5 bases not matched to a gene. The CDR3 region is CASSSPGLPYEQYF. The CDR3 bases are TGTGCCAGCAGCTCCCCGGGACTACCCTACGAGCAGTACTTC.

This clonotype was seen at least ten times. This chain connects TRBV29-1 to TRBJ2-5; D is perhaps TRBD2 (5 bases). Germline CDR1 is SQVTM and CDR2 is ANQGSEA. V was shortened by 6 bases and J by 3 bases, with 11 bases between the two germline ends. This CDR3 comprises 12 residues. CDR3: CSVGDGEETQYF. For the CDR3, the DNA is TGCAGCGTAGGAGACGGGGAAGAGACCCAGTACTTC.

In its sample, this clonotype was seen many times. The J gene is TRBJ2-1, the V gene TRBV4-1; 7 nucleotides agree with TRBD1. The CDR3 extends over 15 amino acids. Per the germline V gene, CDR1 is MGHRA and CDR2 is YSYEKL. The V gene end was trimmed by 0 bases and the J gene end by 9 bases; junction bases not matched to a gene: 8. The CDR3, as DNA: TGCGCCAGCAGCCAAGATGTGCTAGCAGGGGGTGAGCAGTTCTTC. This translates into CASSQDVLAGGEQFF.

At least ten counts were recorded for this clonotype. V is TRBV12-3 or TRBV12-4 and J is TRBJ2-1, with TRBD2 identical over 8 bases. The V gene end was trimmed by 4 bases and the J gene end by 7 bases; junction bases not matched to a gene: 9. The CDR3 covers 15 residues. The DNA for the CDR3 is TGTGCCAGCAGTTCCTCTAGCGGGCCGAGTAATGAGCAGTTCTTC. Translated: CASSSSSGPSNEQFF.

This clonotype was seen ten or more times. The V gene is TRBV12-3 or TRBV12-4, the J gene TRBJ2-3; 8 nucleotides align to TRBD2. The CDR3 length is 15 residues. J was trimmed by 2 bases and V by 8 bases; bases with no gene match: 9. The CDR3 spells CASLTREGLTDTQYF. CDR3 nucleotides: TGTGCCAGCCTTACCCGGGAGGGGCTCACAGATACGCAGTATTTT.

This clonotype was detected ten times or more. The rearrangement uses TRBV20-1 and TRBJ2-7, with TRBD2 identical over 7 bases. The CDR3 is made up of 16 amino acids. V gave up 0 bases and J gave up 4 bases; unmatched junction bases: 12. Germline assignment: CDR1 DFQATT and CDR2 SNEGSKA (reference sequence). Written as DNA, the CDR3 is TGCAGTGCTAGAGATCTGACTAGCCCCTACGGTTACGAGCAGTACTTC. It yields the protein CSARDLTSPYGYEQYF.

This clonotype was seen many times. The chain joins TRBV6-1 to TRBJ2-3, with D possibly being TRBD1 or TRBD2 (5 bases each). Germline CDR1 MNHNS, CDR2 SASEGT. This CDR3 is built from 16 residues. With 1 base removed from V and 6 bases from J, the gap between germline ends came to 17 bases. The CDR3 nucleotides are TGTGCCAGCAGTGAAGTGTTGGGACCCCCACGGGATACGCAGTATTTT. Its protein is CASSEVLGPPRDTQYF.

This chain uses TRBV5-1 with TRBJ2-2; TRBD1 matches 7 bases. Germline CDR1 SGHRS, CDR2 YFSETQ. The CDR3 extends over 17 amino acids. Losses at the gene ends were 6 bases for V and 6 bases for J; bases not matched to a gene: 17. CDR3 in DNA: TGCGCCAGCACCTTACGACTTTCCGGGACAGATGCCGGGGAGCTGTTTTTT. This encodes CASTLRLSGTDAGELFF.

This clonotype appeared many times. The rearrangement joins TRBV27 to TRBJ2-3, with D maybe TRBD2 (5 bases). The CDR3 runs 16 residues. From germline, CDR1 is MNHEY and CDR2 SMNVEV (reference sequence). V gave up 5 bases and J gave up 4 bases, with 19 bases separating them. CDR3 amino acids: CASSGFLSGFADTQYF. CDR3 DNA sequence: TGTGCCAGCAGTGGGTTCCTTTCGGGATTCGCAGATACGCAGTATTTT.

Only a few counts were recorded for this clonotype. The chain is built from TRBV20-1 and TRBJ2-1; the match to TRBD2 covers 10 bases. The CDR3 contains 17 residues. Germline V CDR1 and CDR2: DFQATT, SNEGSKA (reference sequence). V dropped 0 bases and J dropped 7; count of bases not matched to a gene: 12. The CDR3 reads CSARDFIVAGGRNEQFF. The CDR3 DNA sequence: TGCAGTGCTAGAGATTTCATTGTAGCGGGAGGCAGGAATGAGCAGTTCTTC.

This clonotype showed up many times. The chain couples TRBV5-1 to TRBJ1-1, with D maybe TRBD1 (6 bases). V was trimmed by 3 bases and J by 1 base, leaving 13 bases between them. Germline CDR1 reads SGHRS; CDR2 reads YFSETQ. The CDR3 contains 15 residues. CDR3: CASSSLGAENTEAFF. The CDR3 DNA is TGCGCCAGCAGCTCCCTGGGGGCCGAGAACACTGAAGCTTTCTTT. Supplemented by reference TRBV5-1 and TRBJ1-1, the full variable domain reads KAGVTQTPRYLIKTRGQQVTLSCSPISGHRSVSWYQQTPGQGLQFLFEYFSETQRNKGNFPGRFSGRQFSNSRSEMNVSTLELGDSALYLCASSSLGAENTEAFFGQGTRLTVV.

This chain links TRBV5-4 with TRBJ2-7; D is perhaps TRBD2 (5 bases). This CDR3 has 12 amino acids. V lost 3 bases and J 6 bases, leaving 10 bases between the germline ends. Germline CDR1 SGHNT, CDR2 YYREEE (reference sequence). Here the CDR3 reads CASSSTGGEQYF. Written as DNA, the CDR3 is TGTGCCAGCAGCTCAACTGGAGGCGAGCAGTACTTC.

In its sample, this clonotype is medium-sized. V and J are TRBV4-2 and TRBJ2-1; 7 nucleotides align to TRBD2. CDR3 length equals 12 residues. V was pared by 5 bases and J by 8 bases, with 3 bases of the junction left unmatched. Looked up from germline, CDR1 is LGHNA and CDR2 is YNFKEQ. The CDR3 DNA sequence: TGTGCCAGCAGCACTAGCGTAGATGAGCAGTTCTTC. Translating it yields CASSTSVDEQFF.

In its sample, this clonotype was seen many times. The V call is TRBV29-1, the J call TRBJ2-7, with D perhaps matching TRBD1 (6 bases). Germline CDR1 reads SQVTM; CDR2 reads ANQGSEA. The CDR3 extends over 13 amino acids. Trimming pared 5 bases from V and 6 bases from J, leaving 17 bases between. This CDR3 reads CSVQSRGSSEQYF. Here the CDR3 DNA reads TGCAGCGTTCAAAGCAGGGGAAGTTCCGAGCAGTACTTC.

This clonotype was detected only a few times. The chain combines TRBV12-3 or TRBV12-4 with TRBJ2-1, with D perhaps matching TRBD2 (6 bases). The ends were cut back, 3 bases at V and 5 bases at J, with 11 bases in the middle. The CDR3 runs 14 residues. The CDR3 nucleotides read TGTGCCAGCAGTTTGGTAGCGGCTAACAATGAGCAGTTCTTC. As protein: CASSLVAANNEQFF.

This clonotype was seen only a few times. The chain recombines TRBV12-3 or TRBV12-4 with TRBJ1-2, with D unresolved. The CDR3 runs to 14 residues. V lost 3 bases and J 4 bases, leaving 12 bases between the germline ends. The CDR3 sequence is CASSLEGLGYGYTF. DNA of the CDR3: TGTGCCAGCAGTTTGGAGGGTTTGGGCTATGGCTACACCTTC.

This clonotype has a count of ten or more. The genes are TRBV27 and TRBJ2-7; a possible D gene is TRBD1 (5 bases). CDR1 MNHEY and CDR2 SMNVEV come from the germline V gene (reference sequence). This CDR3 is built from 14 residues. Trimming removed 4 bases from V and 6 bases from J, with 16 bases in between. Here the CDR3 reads CASSSTARSAEQYF. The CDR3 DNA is TGTGCCAGCAGTTCGACAGCGAGGTCGGCCGAGCAGTACTTC.

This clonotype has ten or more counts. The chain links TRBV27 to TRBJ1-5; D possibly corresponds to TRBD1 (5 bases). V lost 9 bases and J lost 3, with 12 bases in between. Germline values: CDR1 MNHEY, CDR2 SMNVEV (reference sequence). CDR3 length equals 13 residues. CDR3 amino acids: CARPRGFNQPQHF. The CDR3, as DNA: TGTGCCAGGCCGAGGGGATTCAATCAGCCCCAGCATTTT.

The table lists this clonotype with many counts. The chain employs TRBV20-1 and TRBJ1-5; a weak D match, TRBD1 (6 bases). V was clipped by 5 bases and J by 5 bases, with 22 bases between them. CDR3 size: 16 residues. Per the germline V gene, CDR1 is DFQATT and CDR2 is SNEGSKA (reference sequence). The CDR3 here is CSAALRGGRQDQPQHF. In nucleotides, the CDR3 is TGCAGTGCTGCCCTCCGGGGGGGGCGCCAAGATCAGCCCCAGCATTTT.